Listed below are T cell receptor beta chains from one sample, sequenced in a study of human T cells and chemical hapten exposure. In TCRdb, the RACE reads were re-called with MiXCR into one record per CDR3 protein. This sample has about 42,000 distinct CDR3 sequences; about 9.6% occur once, and the top ten carry around 15%. This specimen consisted of whole blood, obtained in connection with sensitization to the hapten diphenylcyclopropenone (DPC). These receptors came from a woman under 40 with alopecia areata. Some clones in this sample may be carry-over from other donors' samples. Both conserved end residues are part of each CDR3. Fields, in order: V gene, J gene, clone size, D gene, CDR3 protein, CDR3 DNA. D genes are given only for firm matches. The listing skips clone size in some rows; elsewhere it reads once, few, many or a size class.

TRBV7-8	TRBJ2-7	-	-	CASSLRGALLNEQYF	TGTGCCAGCAGCTTACGGGGGGCGCTTTTGAACGAGCAGTACTTC
TRBV20-1	TRBJ2-6	many	-	CSARGFGLSSGANVLTF	TGCAGTGCTAGGGGTTTCGGACTGAGCTCTGGGGCCAACGTCCTGACTTTC
TRBV7-3	TRBJ1-2	few	-	CASSLTSAQGVTNYGYTF	TGTGCCAGCAGCTTAACCTCCGCCCAGGGAGTGACGAACTATGGCTACACCTTC
TRBV5-1	TRBJ2-7	-	TRBD1	CASSSSGTGYEQYF	TGCGCCAGCAGCTCATCCGGGACAGGGTACGAGCAGTACTTC
TRBV25-1	TRBJ1-6	few	-	CASSEYRADGNSPLHF	TGTGCCAGCAGTGAATATCGGGCTGATGGTAATTCACCCCTCCACTTT
TRBV12-3/TRBV12-4	TRBJ1-4	-	TRBD1	CASSGGTGDEKLFF	TGTGCCAGCAGTGGCGGGACAGGGGATGAAAAACTGTTTTTT
TRBV6-5	TRBJ2-5	few	-	CASSYSIGQTRAQYF	TGTGCCAGCAGTTACTCTATAGGACAGACGAGGGCCCAGTACTTC
TRBV5-1	TRBJ2-1	many	-	CASSWDGPSREQFF	TGCGCCAGCAGCTGGGATGGGCCATCGCGTGAGCAGTTCTTC
TRBV7-3	TRBJ2-3	few	TRBD2	CASSLGSLAGALPSTDTQYF	TGTGCCAGCAGCTTAGGTTCACTAGCGGGGGCCCTGCCCAGCACAGATACGCAGTATTTT
TRBV28	TRBJ2-7	few	-	CASHMNTGVYEQYF	TGTGCCAGCCATATGAATACAGGAGTCTACGAGCAGTACTTC
TRBV18	TRBJ1-3	few	-	CASSTDSSGNTIYF	TGTGCCAGCTCAACCGATTCCTCCGGAAACACCATATATTTT
TRBV20-1	TRBJ1-5	many	TRBD1	CSAMQGAGNQPQHF	TGCAGTGCTATGCAGGGGGCAGGCAATCAGCCCCAGCATTTT
TRBV6-2/TRBV6-3	TRBJ2-1	-	TRBD2	CASSSLRGSSYNEQFF	TGTGCCAGCAGCTCCCTGCGGGGGAGCTCCTACAATGAGCAGTTCTTC
TRBV10-3	TRBJ2-3	-	TRBD2	CAISESAGGGTDTQYF	TGTGCCATCAGTGAATCTGCGGGGGGCGGCACAGATACGCAGTATTTT
TRBV7-2	TRBJ2-5	few	-	CASSARQAETQYF	TGTGCCAGCAGCGCCCGACAGGCAGAGACCCAGTACTTC
TRBV7-9	TRBJ2-3	many	-	CASSLRARGSTDTQYF	TGTGCCAGCAGCTTAAGGGCTAGAGGTAGCACAGATACGCAGTATTTT
TRBV20-1	TRBJ2-7	-	TRBD1	CSALGQGIMVSYEQYF	TGCAGTGCCCTGGGACAGGGGATAATGGTATCCTACGAGCAGTACTTC
TRBV6-5	TRBJ2-1	-	TRBD1	CASSRGQGISGEQFF	TGTGCCAGCAGCCGGGGACAGGGGATCTCTGGTGAGCAGTTCTTC
TRBV9	TRBJ2-2	few	-	CASSVGLGAVGGELFF	TGTGCCAGCAGCGTAGGACTAGGGGCTGTGGGCGGGGAGCTGTTTTTT
TRBV4-3	TRBJ2-1	many	TRBD1	CASSPRGQGSSYNEQFF	TGCGCCAGCAGCCCCAGGGGGCAAGGGAGCTCCTACAATGAGCAGTTCTTC
TRBV12-2	TRBJ1-2	many	-	CASRFPGGRRKRWSYGYTF	TGTGCAAGTCGCTTTCCGGGCGGGCGGAGGAAGAGATGGTCCTATGGCTACACCTTC
TRBV4-2	TRBJ1-4	-	-	CASSQDTRTATNEKLFF	TGTGCCAGCAGCCAAGATACCAGAACAGCAACTAATGAAAAACTGTTTTTT
TRBV7-3	TRBJ1-1	many	-	CASSRFRGTEAFF	TGTGCCAGCAGTAGGTTTAGAGGAACTGAAGCTTTCTTT